One T cell receptor beta chain is described in this entry. Germline assignment: CDR1 MDHEN and CDR2 SYDVKM. V lost 3 bases, J lost 0 bases, and 20 bases lay in between. The CDR3 sequence is 18 residues long. This sample stems from a study of cytomegalovirus exposure and HLA in healthy donors. PCR used 60 Vbeta primers and 13 Jbeta primers. Method: immunoSEQ multiplex PCR; TCRdb's copy keeps in-frame clones and lacks some. This sample's table reports about 87,000 clones. The chain employs TRBV28 and TRBJ1-2; D ambiguous. Sequencing was done on a sample of PBMCs. The receptor's source is a man aged 45-65 years in good health and CMV-seropositive. In nucleotides, the CDR3 is TGTGCCAGCAGTTTTGTTGCCCAGACTCTGTTACCTAACTATGGCTACACCTTC. It codes for CASSFVAQTLLPNYGYTF.